The 7 T cell receptor beta chains presented below share a single source sample, sequenced in a study of T cell repertoires in cytomegalovirus infection. TCRdb reprocessed the reads with MiXCR, giving one entry per CDR3 protein. Counted here are around 440,000 distinct CDR3 sequences, roughly 12% occurring once; the ten biggest clones make up roughly 10%. The source material was PBMCs. These TCRs come from a human donor in good health (CMV status not recorded). Some clones in this sample may be carry-over from other donors' samples.

Ten or more counts support this clonotype. The chain recombines TRBV7-8 with TRBJ2-5; tentative D call: TRBD1 (6 bases). Trimming left V 5 bases short and J 2 bases short, with 12 bases between. CDR1 is SGHVS and CDR2 is FQNEAQ in the germline V gene. The CDR3 is 14 residues long. The CDR3 DNA reads as TGTGCCAGCAGCAGCTACAGGGAACAAGAGACCCAGTACTTC. It codes for CASSSYREQETQYF.

This clonotype was picked up many times. V usage is TRBV5-6 and J usage is TRBJ2-3; TRBD1 might be the D (6 bases). Germline assignment: CDR1 SGHDT and CDR2 YYEEEE. The length of the CDR3 is 16 residues. Between the trimmed V and J ends, which lost 4 bases and 4 bases, there was a span of 19 bases. The DNA of the CDR3 is TGTGCCAGCAGCCCCACGACAGGCATGGGCGCAGATACGCAGTATTTT. Protein product: CASSPTTGMGADTQYF.

This clonotype was picked up many times. V gene TRBV28 combines with J gene TRBJ2-7; the D gene is possibly TRBD1 (6 bases). Germline V lookup: CDR1 MDHEN, CDR2 SYDVKM. This CDR3 region has 14 residues. Trimming removed 6 bases from V and 1 base from J, with 13 bases in between. The CDR3 coding sequence is TGTGCCAGCAGAAATTACAGGGATTCCTACGAGCAGTACTTC. Translated, it gives CASRNYRDSYEQYF.

The chain combines TRBV20-1 with TRBJ2-5; no firm D call. Per germline, CDR1 DFQATT and CDR2 SNEGSKA (reference sequence). The CDR3 runs to 11 residues. The germline V and J ends were trimmed by 4 bases and 4 bases, with 7 bases remaining between them. The chain's CDR3 is CSANRRETQYF. CDR3 DNA sequence: TGCAGTGCTAATAGACGAGAGACCCAGTACTTC.

Worth noting for this clonotype: The junction and the germline gene differ at one end; a read error may be behind it. The chain joins TRBV10-2 to TRBJ2-3; no clear D gene. Per the germline V gene, CDR1 is WSHSY and CDR2 is SAAADI. The CDR3 loop spans 12 amino acids. Here the CDR3 reads CASSVSTDMQYF. CDR3 DNA sequence: TGCGCCAGCAGCGTGAGCACAGATATGCAGTATTTT.

The sample holds many counts of this clonotype. The genes are TRBV25-1 and TRBJ1-2; tentatively, D is TRBD1 (6 bases). CDR3 size: 12 residues. Germline loops: CDR1 MGHDK, CDR2 SYGVNS. The V end was cut by 8 bases, the J end by 6 bases, with 13 bases between. CDR3 bases: TGTGCCAGCCGAGGGGGAGCTGATGGCTACACCTTC. It is translated as CASRGGADGYTF.

This clonotype was detected many times. This chain links TRBV28 with TRBJ2-7; D remains ambiguous. Trimming shortened V by 2 bases and J by 5 bases, and 10 bases separated the two germline ends. CDR1 MDHEN and CDR2 SYDVKM come from the germline V gene. CDR3 length: 13 residues. The CDR3 nucleotides are TGTGCCAGCAGTTTACGGGCATGGGACGAGCAGTACTTC. This encodes CASSLRAWDEQYF.